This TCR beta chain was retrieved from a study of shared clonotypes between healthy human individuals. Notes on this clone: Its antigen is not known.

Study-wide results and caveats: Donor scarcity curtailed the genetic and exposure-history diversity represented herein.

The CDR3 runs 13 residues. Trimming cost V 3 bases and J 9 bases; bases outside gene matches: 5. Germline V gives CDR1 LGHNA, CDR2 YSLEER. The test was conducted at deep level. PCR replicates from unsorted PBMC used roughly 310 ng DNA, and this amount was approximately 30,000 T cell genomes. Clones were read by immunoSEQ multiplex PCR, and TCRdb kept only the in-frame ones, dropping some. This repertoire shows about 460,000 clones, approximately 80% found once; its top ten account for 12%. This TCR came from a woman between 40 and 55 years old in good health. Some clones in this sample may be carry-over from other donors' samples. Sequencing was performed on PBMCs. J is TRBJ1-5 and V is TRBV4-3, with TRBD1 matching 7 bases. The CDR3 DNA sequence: TGCGCCAGCAGCCATGACAGGGCCGTGCCCCAGCATTTT. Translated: CASSHDRAVPQHF.